This T cell receptor (beta chain) is from a study of CD8+CD57+ T cells in acquired aplastic anemia. In the study overall: When averaged, DNA from sorted CD4+ and CD8+ cells came to about 2.9 ug.

Many counts were recorded for this clonotype. Whoever was chosen for sequencing had shown CD8+CD57+ cell expansion by flow cytometry. At the time of blood sampling, patients had not yet received any therapy. This CDR3 is 12 amino acids long. V was shortened by 6 bases and J by 5 bases, with 8 bases between the two germline ends. Researchers used genomic DNA as the template to profile TCR beta VDJ and CDR3. TCRdb re-called the reads with MiXCR, one entry per CDR3 protein. The profile shows some 150,000 distinct CDR3 sequences, approximately 52% of them singletons. Material for sequencing was sorted CD4+, CD8+, or CD8+CD57+ T cells (not recorded which) from PBMCs. The TCR sequence derives from a human donor with aplastic anemia. The chain employs TRBV12-3 or TRBV12-4 and TRBJ1-5, with no clear D. DNA of the CDR3: TGTGCCAGCAGCTCATCATATCAGCCCCAGCATTTT. It is translated as CASSSSYQPQHF.